These 11 T cell receptor beta chains were sequenced from one sample in a study of T cell responses to AZD1222 COVID-19 vaccine. Clones were sequenced by immunoSEQ multiplex PCR, and TCRdb holds only the in-frame ones, with some missing. The sample records under 200,000 clones, just over 90% being singletons. The input for sequencing was peripheral blood, taken on day 0 of AZD1222 vaccination. These receptors were collected from an adult in good health.

The DNA of the CDR3 is TGTGCCAGCAGTTACAGGCGGGCGGCCTACGAGCAGTACTTC. It is translated as CASSYRRAAYEQYF. V gene TRBV6-5 combines with J gene TRBJ2-7, with a tentative D call TRBD2 (5 bases). The CDR3 consists of 14 residues. Germline V lookup: CDR1 MNHEY, CDR2 SVGAGI. V lost 2 bases and J lost 2, with 10 bases in between.

This clone was seen once. The chain joins TRBV6-2 or TRBV6-3 to TRBJ2-1; 7 nucleotides line up with TRBD1. The germline CDR1 and CDR2 sequences are MNHEY and SVGEGT. The CDR3 has 12 residues. The ends lost 2 bases at V and 15 bases at J; junction bases unmatched: 7. The CDR3 region is CASSYNRGLWFF. The CDR3 DNA reads as TGTGCCAGCAGTTACAATAGGGGGCTTTGGTTCTTC.

The J gene is TRBJ1-6, the V gene TRBV9; TRBD1 agrees at 8 bases. The CDR3 sequence is 15 residues long. Germline V lookup: CDR1 SGDLS, CDR2 YYNGEE. The ends lost 0 bases at V and 7 bases at J; junction bases unmatched: 3. Here the CDR3 DNA reads TGTGCCAGCAGCGTAGTGGCAGGGGGCAATTCACCCCTCCACTTT. Amino acid sequence: CASSVVAGGNSPLHF.

This sequence joins TRBV5-1 and TRBJ2-1, with 8 positions matching TRBD2. Germline V gives CDR1 SGHRS, CDR2 YFSETQ. After removal of 0 bases from V and 9 bases from J, the junction contained 8 bases not matched to a gene. The CDR3 is made up of 15 amino acids. The CDR3 sequence: CASSLEVAGSPEQFF. As DNA, the CDR3 is TGCGCCAGCAGCTTGGAGGTAGCGGGGTCTCCTGAGCAGTTCTTC.

V is TRBV19 and J is TRBJ1-1; 8 positions match TRBD1. The J segment lost 5 bases and the V segment lost 5 bases, leaving 4 bases of the junction unmatched. Germline-derived CDR1 and CDR2 are LNHDA and SQIVND (reference sequence). CDR3 size: 13 residues. Here the CDR3 DNA reads TGTGCCAGTAGTCCCACAGGGGGGACTGAAGCTTTCTTT. Residues: CASSPTGGTEAFF.

This clone was observed a single time. The gene calls are TRBV11-2 and TRBJ1-1; unclear D gene. This CDR3 comprises 14 residues. V lost 3 bases and J lost 0, with 8 bases in between. Germline loops: CDR1 SGHAT, CDR2 FQNNGV. The CDR3 loop reads CASSFRGLNTEAFF. DNA for the CDR3: TGTGCCAGCAGCTTTCGGGGTTTGAACACTGAAGCTTTCTTT.

The J gene is TRBJ1-5, the V gene TRBV15; the match to TRBD1 covers 9 bases. This CDR3 comprises 16 residues. The J segment lost 4 bases and the V segment lost 5 bases, leaving 9 bases of the junction unmatched. The germline V gene encodes CDR1 LNHNV and CDR2 YYDKDF (reference sequence). The CDR3 DNA reads as TGTGCCACCAGCTCCCACGGGACAGGGAATAATCAGCCCCAGCATTTT. Its protein product is CATSSHGTGNNQPQHF.

The chain employs TRBV5-6 and TRBJ1-1; D may be TRBD1 (6 bases). V was clipped by 1 base and J by 0 bases, with 13 bases between them. The CDR3 extends over 16 amino acids. From germline, CDR1 is SGHDT and CDR2 YYEEEE. In DNA form, the CDR3 reads TGTGCCAGCAGCTTGTTACAGGGCCTCATGAACACTGAAGCTTTCTTT. Its translation is CASSLLQGLMNTEAFF.

The chain is built from TRBV3-1 (or the pseudogene TRBV3-2) and TRBJ1-4; TRBD1 aligns across 9 bases. Germline V gene sequence: CDR1 LGHDT, CDR2 YNNKEL (reference sequence). CDR3 length: 16 residues. With V trimmed by 8 bases and J by 8 bases, 15 bases remained unmatched. CDR3 nucleotides: TGTGCCAGCGGTGGGCTTGCGGGACAGGGAGGGGAAAAACTGTTTTTT. It encodes CASGGLAGQGGEKLFF.

This rearrangement joins TRBV4-1 to TRBJ2-7, with D uncertain. Germline V gives CDR1 MGHRA, CDR2 YSYEKL. The CDR3 runs to 16 residues. The V end lost 4 bases, the J end lost 3 bases, and 19 bases lay between the germline ends. CDR3: CASSPKEGTILYEQYF. In DNA, the CDR3 is TGCGCCAGCAGCCCCAAGGAAGGTACAATACTCTACGAGCAGTACTTC.

This clone has a handful of counts. CDR3: CSVALGGGGNQPQHF. In DNA form, the CDR3 reads TGCAGCGTTGCTTTAGGAGGGGGCGGCAATCAGCCCCAGCATTTT. The chain has TRBV29-1 and TRBJ1-5; 7 positions agree with TRBD1. Germline CDR1 reads SQVTM; CDR2 reads ANQGSEA. The V segment lost 4 bases and the J segment 2 bases; nucleotides outside the gene matches: 8. The CDR3 has 15 residues.